This T cell receptor beta chain came from a study of T cells after somatic rescue of genetic block. Data came from immunoSEQ multiplex PCR; TCRdb stores just in-frame clones and leaves some out. In the table there are roughly 92,000 clones, more than 80% of which are singletons. Per germline, CDR1 LNHDA and CDR2 SQIVND (reference sequence). CDR3 length equals 16 residues. Trimming cost V 3 bases and J 5 bases; bases outside gene matches: 8. This clonotype was obtained from a woman aged 18-29 years. Input material: peripheral blood mononuclear cells (PBMCs). The rearrangement joins TRBV19 to TRBJ2-7, with 12 nucleotides matching TRBD2. The CDR3 DNA reads TGTGCCAGTAGTATCAGCACTAGCGGGAGGAGCCACGAGCAGTACTTC. Amino acid sequence: CASSISTSGRSHEQYF.